The present T cell receptor beta chain was sequenced within a study of shared clonotypes between healthy human individuals. Study-level findings and limits: In contrast to clonotypes shared by all four donors, non-shared clonotypes had lower generation probabilities. Estimated clonotype richness was generally higher in naive than memory subsets.

Roughly 27,000 T cell genomes, or about 200 ng DNA, went into the sorted-subset replicate PCRs. The assay was immunoSEQ multiplex PCR, and TCRdb's table has in-frame clones only and misses some. This table has 2 million to 2.5 million clones, just over 90% appearing once. As defined, naive CD8 cells were CD45RO-negative and positively selected for CCR7, with terminally differentiated effector memory CD45RA+ cells excluded. Germline lookup yields CDR1 SGHVS and CDR2 FQNEAQ. Trimming stripped 5 bases from V and 1 base from J, with 3 bases between. The CDR3 is 11 residues long. To note about this clone: Its matching antigen is unknown. The identical CDR3 is also encoded by other nucleotide sequences in the sample.

The rearrangement links TRBV7-8 to TRBJ2-7; no reliable D call. This receptor was taken from a man in his late teens or twenties in good health. Some clones in this sample may be carry-over from other donors' samples. Source material: naive CD8+ T cells from PBMCs. The CDR3 region is CASSPSYEQYF. CDR3 sequence (DNA): TGTGCCAGCAGCCCTTCCTACGAGCAGTACTTC.